The 31 T cell receptor beta chains presented below share a single source sample, sequenced in a study of blood T cell repertoires in COVID-19 (dated by TCRdb to 2019 to 2021). The method behind the library was the immunoSEQ multiplex PCR assay. The immuneACCESS repertoire file appears here via TCRdb, limited to in-frame rearrangements. These files lack a portion of the clones; in checked studies, under half of the deficit traces to unresolved V genes, and the cause of the others is not known. The sample includes around 83,000 clones, with around 86% observed a single time. The top ten clonotypes cover around 7.8% of the sample. Sequenced sample: peripheral blood. The receptors here all came from a man older than 75 with active or convalescent COVID-19.

This chain links TRBV6-5 with TRBJ2-3; 7 positions agree with TRBD1. Germline V gene sequence: CDR1 MNHEY, CDR2 SVGAGI. The V segment lost 6 bases and the J segment 1 base; nucleotides outside the gene matches: 1. The CDR3 extends over 13 amino acids. CDR3 in amino acids: CASRGTGTDTQYF. The CDR3 coding sequence is TGTGCCAGCAGGGGGACAGGCACAGATACGCAGTATTTT.

The CDR3 protein is CASSPQVRETYGYTF. DNA of the CDR3: TGTGCCAGCTCACCACAGGTGAGGGAGACCTATGGCTACACCTTC. V is TRBV18 and J is TRBJ1-2, with D unresolved. The ends were cut back, 1 base at V and 4 bases at J, with 13 bases in the middle. Germline CDR1 KGHSH, CDR2 LQKENI. CDR3 length equals 15 residues.

The chain combines TRBV7-9 with TRBJ2-3; no clear D. Germline V gene lookup returns CDR1 SEHNR and CDR2 FQNEAQ (reference sequence). Trimming removed 1 base at V and 2 bases at J, with 7 bases between. This CDR3 has 14 amino acids. The CDR3 is CASSLGANTDTQYF. In nucleotides, the CDR3 is TGTGCCAGCAGCTTAGGAGCCAACACAGATACGCAGTATTTT.

V usage is TRBV13 and J usage is TRBJ1-2; possibly TRBD1 for D (6 bases). Per germline, CDR1 PRHDT and CDR2 FYEKMQ (reference sequence). CDR3 size: 13 residues. With 0 bases removed from V and 9 bases from J, the gap between germline ends came to 11 bases. CDR3 DNA sequence: TGTGCCAGCAGCTTAGGAGCAGGGGAGAGCTACACCTTC. It specifies CASSLGAGESYTF. Full variable domain (outside the CDR3, taken from reference TRBV13 and TRBJ1-2): AAGVIQSPRHLIKEKRETATLKCYPIPRHDTVYWYQQGPGQDPQFLISFYEKMQSDKGSIPDRFSAQQFSDYHSELNMSSLELGDSALYFCASSLGAGESYTFGSGTRLTVV.

The chain is built from TRBV5-1 and TRBJ1-3, with a weak D call TRBD1 (6 bases). The CDR3 consists of 18 residues. The germline V gene encodes CDR1 SGHRS and CDR2 YFSETQ. The V end lost 0 bases, the J end lost 0 bases, and 16 bases lay between the germline ends. The CDR3 DNA reads as TGCGCCAGCAGCTTGGCACCCCAAGGACAGATCTCTGGAAACACCATATATTTT. The encoded protein is CASSLAPQGQISGNTIYF.

The chain couples TRBV7-3 to TRBJ1-1; a possible D gene is TRBD1 (6 bases). The V end lost 7 bases, the J end lost 2 bases, and 17 bases lay between the germline ends. Germline V lookup: CDR1 SGHTA, CDR2 FQGTGA. CDR3 size: 15 residues. CDR3 loop: CASKLEGEGNTEAFF. Written as DNA, the CDR3 is TGTGCCAGCAAACTCGAGGGGGAAGGAAACACTGAAGCTTTCTTT.

This chain joins TRBV5-5 and TRBJ2-3; the match to TRBD1 covers 9 bases. V lost 0 bases to trimming and J lost 2 bases; unmatched junction nucleotides: 4. The CDR3 spans 16 residues. Germline loops: CDR1 SGHKS, CDR2 YYEKEE (reference sequence). CDR3 DNA: TGTGCCAGCAGCTTGGTACAGGGGGCGCTCACAGATACGCAGTATTTT. Encoded protein: CASSLVQGALTDTQYF.

This rearrangement joins TRBV5-6 to TRBJ1-2; the D is unclear. The germline V gene encodes CDR1 SGHDT and CDR2 YYEEEE. CDR3 size: 13 residues. The V end was cut by 1 base, the J end by 6 bases, with 10 bases between. In DNA form, the CDR3 reads TGTGCCAGCAGCTTGTTCCGAGGGCATGGCTACACCTTC. It codes for CASSLFRGHGYTF.

The V call is TRBV30, the J call TRBJ1-1, with D possibly matching TRBD1 (5 bases). The CDR3 length is 14 residues. V was shortened by 3 bases and J by 4 bases, with 15 bases between the two germline ends. Germline V CDR1 and CDR2: GTSNPN, SVGIG (reference sequence). The CDR3 here is CAWRWQGGSTEAFF. The CDR3 DNA is TGTGCCTGGAGGTGGCAGGGAGGTAGCACTGAAGCTTTCTTT.

In regard to this clone: One end of the junction varies from germline; a read error may be responsible. The chain carries TRBV19 and TRBJ1-1; possibly TRBD1 for D (5 bases). This CDR3 spans 14 amino acids. Germline V gene data show CDR1 as LNHDA and CDR2 as SQIVND (reference sequence). The CDR3 spells CASRTGTMKTEAFF. The CDR3 DNA sequence: TGTGCCAGTAGAACCGGGACTATGAAAACTGAAGCTTTCTTT.

The chain joins TRBV9 to TRBJ1-4; the D gene is possibly TRBD1 (5 bases). CDR1 is SGDLS and CDR2 is YYNGEE in the germline V gene. Trimming cost V 5 bases and J 6 bases, with 14 bases left between them. The CDR3 consists of 14 residues. The CDR3 protein is CASSWGLPHEKLFF. CDR3 sequence (DNA): TGTGCCAGCAGTTGGGGACTGCCCCATGAAAAACTGTTTTTT.

This clone was observed a single time. The CDR3 DNA is TGTGCCAGCAGCCCGGCCCAAGGACTAGATTTCACAGATACGCAGTATTTT. The encoded protein is CASSPAQGLDFTDTQYF. The chain has TRBV7-9 and TRBJ2-3, with 7 nucleotides matching TRBD2. Germline CDR1 SEHNR, CDR2 FQNEAQ (reference sequence). CDR3 size: 17 residues. V dropped 5 bases and J dropped 2; count of bases not matched to a gene: 13.

This clone was counted between two and nine times. The chain uses TRBV11-2 and TRBJ2-7, with a weak D call TRBD1 (6 bases). With 5 bases removed from V and 3 bases from J, the gap between germline ends came to 17 bases. This CDR3 has 15 amino acids. Germline loops: CDR1 SGHAT, CDR2 FQNNGV. In DNA, the CDR3 is TGTGCCAGCAGCCTGTGGACAGTTTCCAGCTACGAGCAGTACGTC. Protein sequence: CASSLWTVSSYEQYV.

This chain joins TRBV6-6 and TRBJ2-3; 7 bases are a match to TRBD2. CDR3 length: 12 residues. The germline V gene encodes CDR1 MNHNY and CDR2 SVGAGI (reference sequence). The V gene end was trimmed by 8 bases and the J gene end by 5 bases; junction bases not matched to a gene: 4. CDR3 coding DNA: TGTGCCAGCGAGTTAGCGGGAGATACGCAGTATTTT. Protein product: CASELAGDTQYF.

The chain recombines TRBV2 with TRBJ2-1, with a tentative D call TRBD2 (6 bases). CDR1 and CDR2 from the germline V gene are SNHLY and FYNNEI. The CDR3 covers 14 residues. V was trimmed by 7 bases and J by 6 bases, leaving 16 bases between them. The CDR3 loop reads CASKGGIQGNEQFF. CDR3 coding DNA: TGTGCCAGCAAGGGCGGGATCCAGGGCAATGAGCAGTTCTTC.

The chain couples TRBV24-1 to TRBJ1-5; D might be TRBD1 (5 bases). This CDR3 comprises 16 residues. Between the trimmed V and J ends, which lost 9 bases and 5 bases, there was a span of 22 bases. Per the germline V gene, CDR1 is KGHDR and CDR2 is SFDVKD. CDR3 bases: TGTGCCACCCCCCGGCGGGACCTGGGCCCGCATCAGCCCCAGCATTTT. It codes for CATPRRDLGPHQPQHF.

V and J are TRBV3-1 (or the pseudogene TRBV3-2) and TRBJ1-2; D gene uncertain. Trimming took off 4 bases at V and 1 base at J, with 10 bases between the two ends. CDR3 size: 14 residues. Germline V gene data show CDR1 as LGHDT and CDR2 as YNNKEL (reference sequence). The CDR3 DNA is TGTGCCAGCAGCCGGCCTCCAAGTAACTATGGCTACACCTTC. Translating gives CASSRPPSNYGYTF.

CDR3 in DNA: TGTGCCAGCAGCCCGGACGGGGTTGACGATGGCTACACCTTC. Protein: CASSPDGVDDGYTF. The chain employs TRBV7-2 and TRBJ1-2; D remains ambiguous. Trimming pared 5 bases from V and 6 bases from J, leaving 16 bases between. The germline V gene encodes CDR1 SGHTA and CDR2 FQGNSA. The CDR3 extends over 14 amino acids.

The genes are TRBV7-3 and TRBJ1-1, with D tentatively TRBD1 (6 bases). Germline values: CDR1 SGHTA, CDR2 FQGTGA. V was clipped by 2 bases and J by 0 bases, with 7 bases between them. The length of the CDR3 is 14 residues. CDR3: CASSLQGMNTEAFF. The DNA for the CDR3 is TGTGCCAGCAGCTTACAGGGGATGAACACTGAAGCTTTCTTT.

The V and J genes are TRBV3-1 (or the pseudogene TRBV3-2) and TRBJ1-2; D remains unclear. V lost 3 bases to trimming and J lost 5 bases, with 13 bases between them. CDR3 size: 14 residues. Germline values: CDR1 LGHDT, CDR2 YNNKEL (reference sequence). In nucleotides, the CDR3 is TGTGCCAGCAGCCAGCGGGTCCAGCTTTATGGCTACACCTTC. Its translation is CASSQRVQLYGYTF.

This chain connects TRBV7-8 to TRBJ1-2; tentatively, D is TRBD1 (6 bases). CDR3 length: 14 amino acids. Germline V CDR1 and CDR2: SGHVS, FQNEAQ. V was trimmed by 5 bases and J by 1 base, leaving 11 bases between them. The DNA for the CDR3 is TGTGCCAGCAGCAGGACAGTAAATAACTATGGCTACACCTTC. The encoded protein is CASSRTVNNYGYTF.

V gene TRBV9 combines with J gene TRBJ2-5; 9 bases agree with TRBD1. Per germline, CDR1 SGDLS and CDR2 YYNGEE. V shed 3 bases, J shed 4 bases, and the junction held 7 bases outside the gene matches. The CDR3 has 15 amino acids. For the CDR3, the DNA is TGTGCCAGCAGCGCCGGACAGGGGTTACGAGAGACCCAGTACTTC. Protein sequence: CASSAGQGLRETQYF.

J is TRBJ1-5 and V is TRBV19, with D tentatively TRBD1 (5 bases). The length of the CDR3 is 13 residues. Germline CDR1 reads LNHDA; CDR2 reads SQIVND (reference sequence). The V end lost 5 bases, the J end lost 7 bases, and 12 bases lay between the germline ends. This CDR3 reads CASSLGGRQPQHF. The CDR3 nucleotides read TGTGCCAGTAGTCTGGGGGGGAGGCAGCCCCAGCATTTT.

The gene calls are TRBV6-6 and TRBJ1-5; D remains ambiguous. The CDR3 consists of 16 residues. Trimming took off 7 bases at V and 1 base at J, with 17 bases between the two ends. From germline, CDR1 is MNHNY and CDR2 SVGAGI (reference sequence). The CDR3 region is CASNIPGWRSNQPQHF. The CDR3 DNA sequence: TGTGCCAGCAACATACCGGGGTGGAGGAGCAATCAGCCCCAGCATTTT.

The chain carries TRBV10-3 and TRBJ2-1, with 8 bases that match TRBD1. With 5 bases clipped from V and 4 bases from J, the junction kept 4 bases outside the gene matches. This CDR3 is 14 amino acids long. Germline V gene data show CDR1 as ENHRY and CDR2 as SYGVKD. CDR3 in amino acids: CAISRRGPYNEQFF. CDR3 coding DNA: TGTGCCATCAGTCGCAGGGGGCCATACAATGAGCAGTTCTTC.

The chain links TRBV27 to TRBJ1-2; 9 bases agree with TRBD1. The length of the CDR3 is 16 residues. Germline CDR1 is MNHEY and CDR2 is SMNVEV (reference sequence). The trim removed 0 bases at V and 5 bases at J, leaving 7 bases unmatched. DNA for the CDR3: TGTGCCAGCAGTTTATCGATAGCCGGGACAGGGTATGGCTACACCTTC. It yields the protein CASSLSIAGTGYGYTF.

The chain recombines TRBV5-1 with TRBJ1-2; D might be TRBD1 (6 bases). The CDR3 has 14 residues. Germline assignment: CDR1 SGHRS and CDR2 YFSETQ. Deletions cut 1 base from V and 7 bases from J, with 14 bases between. CDR3: CASSLLPGVRGYTF. CDR3 coding DNA: TGCGCCAGCAGCTTGCTACCAGGGGTGCGTGGCTACACCTTC.

The chain uses TRBV5-1 and TRBJ2-2; perhaps TRBD1 as D (7 bases). The CDR3 totals 15 residues. Per germline, CDR1 SGHRS and CDR2 YFSETQ. Trimming removed 0 bases from V and 4 bases from J, with 10 bases in between. For the CDR3, the DNA is TGCGCCAGCAGCTTGGTTCAGGGGGGCACCGGGGAGCTGTTTTTT. Its protein is CASSLVQGGTGELFF.

This clone was recorded a few times. The V gene is TRBV30, the J gene TRBJ1-1; 9 nucleotides align to TRBD1. CDR1 is GTSNPN and CDR2 is SVGIG in the germline V gene (reference sequence). J gave up 5 bases and V 7 bases, and 11 bases lay outside the gene matches. CDR3 length equals 14 residues. The CDR3 loop is CAYLRDRVDTEAFF. Here the CDR3 DNA reads TGTGCCTATCTCCGGGACAGGGTTGATACTGAAGCTTTCTTT.

The chain couples TRBV19 to TRBJ1-5, with 7 nucleotides matching TRBD1. The V and J ends lost 7 bases and 4 bases, in that order; junction bases with no gene match: 7. The CDR3 totals 14 residues. Germline loops: CDR1 LNHDA, CDR2 SQIVND (reference sequence). The CDR3 spells CASKRGQINQPQHF. In nucleotides, the CDR3 is TGTGCCAGTAAAAGGGGACAGATTAATCAGCCCCAGCATTTT.

The rearrangement links TRBV18 to TRBJ1-3; D is unclear. This CDR3 has 16 residues. Deletions cut 3 bases from V and 2 bases from J, with 14 bases between. Germline-derived CDR1 and CDR2 are KGHSH and LQKENI. CDR3 coding DNA: TGTGCCAGCTCACCTCAAGCCAGCGGGCCTGGAAACACCATATATTTT. Translating gives CASSPQASGPGNTIYF.